The 20 T cell receptor beta chains in this list originate from one sample, sequenced in a study of tumor and adjacent non-tumor tissue in lung cancer (dated 2018 in TCRdb). Bulk unsorted tissue served as the source for RNA extraction, and RNA quality was assessed using a NanoDrop ND-1000 and an Agilent 2100. The method behind the library was multiplex PCR. The reads were generated on an Illumina HiSeq 2500. Following protocols modified from ARM-PCR, the researchers constructed TCRbeta libraries through three rounds of nested PCR with primers (Table S4). In TCRdb, the public reads were trimmed at Q25 with fastp and aligned with MiXCR, with productive beta chains retained. Rows with a matching CDR3 protein are joined into one entry that keeps the most common DNA and genes. The sample contains 77,000 or so distinct CDR3 sequences, around 77% of them found a single time. The ten largest clones take up about 12% of the sample.

Sequenced: lung tumor tissue. Receptors originate from a woman in her fifties or sixties with non-small cell lung cancer.

This clonotype was observed a single time. The chain recombines TRBV24-1 with TRBJ2-1, with 10 positions matching TRBD2. CDR1 and CDR2 from the germline V gene are KGHDR and SFDVKD. The J segment lost 14 bases and the V segment lost 0 bases, leaving 12 bases of the junction unmatched. This CDR3 is built from 16 residues. The CDR3 nucleotides are TGTGCCACCAGTGATTTGAGGACTAGCGGTACGAACGAGGAGTTCTTC. Translated: CATSDLRTSGTNEEFF.

As for this clonotype: An end of the junction differs from the germline gene, which may be a read error. CDR3 DNA sequence: TGTGCCAGTCCCCTCATGGGGCTGGACCTCAGCAAGCAATACTTC. Protein product: CASPLMGLDLSKQYF. The rearrangement uses TRBV12-3 or TRBV12-4 and TRBJ2-7, with D tentatively TRBD1 (5 bases). CDR3 length: 15 amino acids.

As to this clonotype: This may be a read error: a much more frequent sequence differs by one nucleotide. The V and J genes are TRBV20-1 and TRBJ2-1, with 13 bases matching TRBD2. The CDR3 loop spans 16 amino acids. CDR1 and CDR2 from the germline V gene are DFQATT and SNEGSKA (reference sequence). Trimming removed 8 bases from V and 0 bases from J; junction bases left unmatched: 7. The CDR3 here is CSTTGTSGTSYNEQFF. CDR3 coding DNA: TGCAGTACTACCGGGACTAGCGGGACCTCCTACAATGAGCAGTTCTTC.

About this clonotype itself: One end of the junction is discordant with germline, which a read error may explain. Here the CDR3 DNA reads TGTGCCAGCAGCATACGACTAGCCGGGCACAATGACCAGTTCTTC. Translation: CASSIRLAGHNDQFF. The chain recombines TRBV7-8 with TRBJ2-1; the match to TRBD2 covers 7 bases. The CDR3 is made up of 15 amino acids. The germline gives CDR1 SGHVS, CDR2 FQNEAQ.

Points on this clonotype: The CDR3 does not end in the conserved phenylalanine or tryptophan, so this is likely a read error. The DNA is left out, because the CDR3 cannot be placed on it with certainty; the CDR3 is given as TCRdb lists it. This chain joins TRBV11-2 and TRBJ2-2; the table's TRBD1 call for D was not verified on the DNA. The CDR3 has 16 residues if both end residues are counted. Germline V CDR1 and CDR2: SGHAT, FQNNGV. CDR3 in amino acids: CASSLAPQRSTGELLY.

This clonotype occurred many times. This sequence joins TRBV28 and TRBJ1-5; 9 bases align to TRBD1. V lost 3 bases to trimming and J lost 5 bases; unmatched junction nucleotides: 14. Germline CDR1 is MDHEN and CDR2 is SYDVKM. The CDR3 extends over 18 amino acids. The CDR3 is CASSFPSRDRVGDQPQHF. In DNA, the CDR3 is TGTGCCAGCAGTTTTCCCTCCAGGGACAGGGTAGGGGATCAGCCCCAGCATTTT. Full variable domain (remainder filled in from reference TRBV28 and TRBJ1-5): DVKVTQSSRYLVKRTGEKVFLECVQDMDHENMFWYRQDPGLGLRLIYFSYDVKMKEKGDIPEGYSVSREKKERFSLILESASTNQTSMYLCASSFPSRDRVGDQPQHFGDGTRLSIL.

Comment on this clonotype: The conserved phenylalanine or tryptophan is not found at the CDR3 terminus, so this likely reflects a read error. The chain has TRBV12-3 or TRBV12-4 and TRBJ2-3; D might be TRBD2 (5 bases). CDR3 length: 13 amino acids. CDR3 DNA: TGTGCTAGCAGTTTCAACCGGGAAGATACGCAGTATTCT. This codes for CASSFNREDTQYS.

A remark on this clonotype: This sequence may be a read error, since a much larger clone differs from it by one base. This chain links TRBV28 with TRBJ2-5; D is perhaps TRBD1 or TRBD2 (6 bases each). Germline V gives CDR1 MDHEN, CDR2 SYDVKM. The CDR3 sequence is 14 residues long. Trimming took off 6 bases at V and 4 bases at J, with 15 bases between the two ends. CDR3 sequence (DNA): TGTGCCAGCAGGGGGGCTAGCGATAGAGAGACCCAGTACTTC. Its protein product is CASRGASDRETQYF.

About this clonotype itself: At one end the junction does not follow the germline gene, possibly because of a read error. The rearrangement joins TRBV20-1 to TRBJ2-7; D is unclear. CDR1 DFQATT and CDR2 SNEGSKA come from the germline V gene (reference sequence). There are 10 residues in the CDR3. The CDR3 DNA is TGCAGTGTTAGATTCGAAGAGCAGTACTTC. Translated: CSVRFEEQYF.

In the case of this clonotype: At one boundary the junction diverges from the germline segment, which might be a read error. The chain joins TRBV11-1 to TRBJ2-1; 12 nucleotides line up with TRBD2. This CDR3 region has 14 residues. Germline CDR1 SGHAT, CDR2 FQDESV (reference sequence). CDR3 sequence reads: CGSSSRLAGGLQFF. In DNA, the CDR3 is TGTGGCAGCAGCTCAAGGCTAGCGGGAGGGTTGCAGTTCTTC.

As regards this clonotype: The conserved phenylalanine or tryptophan is not found at the CDR3 terminus, so this likely reflects a read error. The V call is TRBV6-5, the J call TRBJ2-5; 12 bases are a match to TRBD2. CDR1 is MNHEY and CDR2 is SVGAGI in the germline V gene. The CDR3 is 17 amino acids. J lost 2 bases, V lost 10 bases, and 14 bases had no gene match. The CDR3: CANSKQSLAGGQETQYY. The CDR3 nucleotides are TGTGCCAACAGCAAACAATCTCTAGCGGGAGGGCAAGAGACCCAGTACTAC.

In the case of this clonotype: Mismatch with germline at one junction end may stem from a read error. The J gene is TRBJ1-6, the V gene TRBV30; unclear D gene. CDR1 is GTSNPN and CDR2 is SVGIG in the germline V gene (reference sequence). The CDR3 length is 14 residues. The CDR3 nucleotides read TGTGCTTGGAGTGTACCCATGGGAGAGTCACCCCTCCACTTT. Protein: CAWSVPMGESPLHF. The full variable domain, its missing parts supplied by reference TRBV30 and TRBJ1-6, is SQTIHQWPATLVQPVGSPLSLECTVEGTSNPNLYWYRQAAGRGLQLLFYSVGIGQISSEVPQNLSASRPQDRQFILSSKKLLLSDSGFYLCAWSVPMGESPLHFGNGTRLTVT.

The V and J genes are TRBV6-5 and TRBJ2-7; D not certain. V was pared by 11 bases and J by 0 bases, with 14 bases between. The CDR3 covers 13 residues. Germline CDR1 MNHEY, CDR2 SVGAGI. CDR3 in DNA: TGTGCCGGCCACTCGGGTAACTCCTACGAGCAGTACTTC. It specifies CAGHSGNSYEQYF.

The chain links TRBV29-1 to TRBJ1-1, with D perhaps TRBD1 (6 bases). This CDR3 spans 12 amino acids. V shed 7 bases and J shed 14 bases, with 23 bases lying between them. Germline V gene data show CDR1 as SQVTM and CDR2 as ANQGSEA. The CDR3 DNA sequence: TGCAGCGCCCTTGGACAGTCCACTGAAGTCTTCTTT. Amino acid sequence: CSALGQSTEVFF. Combining the CDR3 with reference TRBV29-1 and TRBJ1-1 gives the whole variable domain SAVISQKPSRDICQRGTSLTIQCQVDSQVTMMFWYRQQPGQSLTLIATANQGSEATYESGFVIDKFPISRPNLTFSTLTVSNMSPEDSSIYLCSALGQSTEVFFGQGTRLTVV.

For this clonotype: The germline gene is not matched at one end of the junction; a read error may be the cause. The V and J genes are TRBV11-2 and TRBJ1-6; D gene uncertain. Germline CDR1 SGHAT, CDR2 FQNNGV. CDR3 length: 15 residues. CDR3 DNA: TGTACCAGCAGCTTAGATCCCAGACCCTATTCATCCCTCCACTTT. Protein product: CTSSLDPRPYSSLHF.

On this clonotype itself: At one end, the junction sequence differs from germline, possibly due to a read error. This sequence joins TRBV12-3 or TRBV12-4 and TRBJ2-7; D not resolved. The CDR3 extends over 13 amino acids. CDR3 nucleotide sequence: TGTGTCAGTAGTTTCGTAACGGTCTACGGGCAGTACTTC. Its translation: CVSSFVTVYGQYF.

Remarks on this clonotype: The conserved final phenylalanine or tryptophan is absent from the CDR3, which likely points to a read error. Because the CDR3's place on the DNA is in doubt, the DNA is left out and the CDR3 is given as listed by TCRdb. This chain uses TRBV29-1 with TRBJ2-7. The CDR3 sequence runs 12 residues, both termini included. Per the germline V gene, CDR1 is SQVTM and CDR2 is ANQGSEA. The chain's CDR3 is CNVETQSYEQYL.

A remark on this clonotype: The junction departs from the called germline gene at one end, perhaps through a read error. The gene calls are TRBV6-2 or TRBV6-3 and TRBJ1-2, with D perhaps TRBD1 (5 bases). The CDR3 spans 11 residues. Germline V gives CDR1 MNHEY, CDR2 SVGEGT. CDR3 amino acids: CASRRGDGYTF. The CDR3, as DNA: TGTGCCAGCAGGAGAGGGGATGGCTACACTTTC.

To note about this clonotype: A junction end diverges from the germline sequence, so it may reflect a read error. The J gene is TRBJ1-1, the V gene TRBV6-1; the D gene is possibly TRBD1 (5 bases). The length of the CDR3 is 14 residues. Germline V gives CDR1 MNHNS, CDR2 SASEGT. The CDR3 coding sequence is TGTGCCAGCCCGGGGCGGGATAGGGGCACTGGAGCTTTCTTT. Protein product: CASPGRDRGTGAFF.

In the case of this clonotype: As the CDR3 is not closed by the conserved phenylalanine or tryptophan, this likely results from a read error. V and J are TRBV11-2 and TRBJ2-7; tentative D call: TRBD1 (6 bases). Trimming took off 5 bases at V and 3 bases at J, with 11 bases between the two ends. The CDR3 covers 13 residues. CDR1 and CDR2 from the germline V gene are SGHAT and FQNNGV. For the CDR3, the DNA is TGTGCCAGCAGCCCCCGACAGGTCTACGAGCAGTACTTA. Protein: CASSPRQVYEQYL.